The sequence of this T cell receptor beta chain was determined in a study of metastatic and nonmetastatic thyroid tumors. About the research overall: Where malignant and benign thyroid patients were concerned, repertoires were compared across blood and tumor or nodule tissue.

No treatment had been given to any patient before thyroid surgery. CDR1 is MDHEN, CDR2 SYDVKM, per germline. Trimming took 5 bases from V and 3 from J, leaving 13 bases between them. This CDR3 has 15 amino acids. In the original analysis: The authors used CDR3 differences across clinicopathological groups to build a distant-metastasis classifier for papillary thyroid cancer. With MiXCR, TCRdb reprocessed the PCR reads. V and J calls and clone size were set by TCRdb, not the authors. The table lists about 39,000 clones, over 10% of them singletons, with roughly 9% in the top ten. In its sample, this clone was seen a few times. Its antigen is not known. Study results and caveats: The reported finding was significantly higher TCR beta diversity in malignant thyroid tumors relative to benign nodules, in blood and tumor.

Sequences were obtained from blood. The rearrangement uses TRBV28 and TRBJ1-4; D uncertain. The source of this sequence is a male donor with papillary thyroid cancer or a benign thyroid nodule (not recorded which). Some clones in this sample may be carry-over from other donors' samples. The CDR3 nucleotides are TGTGCCAGCAGTACCCCTGGGTGTCCTAATGAAAAACTGTTTTTT. Translated: CASSTPGCPNEKLFF.